A selection of T cell receptor beta chains follows, all from one sample in a study of beta chain features in type 1 diabetes. Generated by immunoSEQ multiplex PCR, the TCRdb table keeps only in-frame clones and is missing some. The table lists 37,000 or so clones, about 52% of them singletons. Sample: central memory CD4+ T cells from blood. Every receptor here comes from a woman between 18 and 29 years old in good health. Each CDR3 is given with its conserved first and last residue. A D gene is named only where the DNA matches it firmly. Clone size, where shown, is once, few, many, or a class for clones that have expanded.

clone size: -
V gene: TRBV10-1
CDR3 length: 13
D gene: TRBD1
J gene: TRBJ1-1
CDR3 DNA: TGCGCCAGCACGACAGGGGGCGGAACTGAAGCTTTCTTT
CDR3 protein: CASTTGGGTEAFF

clone size: few
V gene: TRBV14
CDR3 length: 12
D gene: -
J gene: TRBJ2-7
CDR3 DNA: TGTGCCAGCAGCCAAGTGGGGAGCGAGCAGTACTTC
CDR3 protein: CASSQVGSEQYF

clone size: -
V gene: TRBV2
CDR3 length: 15
D gene: TRBD2
J gene: TRBJ2-1
CDR3 DNA: TGTGCCAGCAGTGAAGGGCGGGGGACCTACAATGAGCAGTTCTTC
CDR3 protein: CASSEGRGTYNEQFF

clone size: -
V gene: TRBV9
CDR3 length: 13
D gene: -
J gene: TRBJ2-1
CDR3 DNA: TGTGCCAGCAGCCAAGTACAGAAGAATGAGCAGTTCTTC
CDR3 protein: CASSQVQKNEQFF

clone size: few
V gene: TRBV6-1
CDR3 length: 15
D gene: -
J gene: TRBJ1-1
CDR3 DNA: TGTGCCATAGGGGGACGGAATGAAAGGGCCACTGAAGCTTTCTTT
CDR3 protein: CAIGGRNERATEAFF

clone size: -
V gene: TRBV6-5
CDR3 length: 16
D gene: TRBD2
J gene: TRBJ2-2
CDR3 DNA: TGTGCCAGCAGTTACTTGACTAGCGGGAGGCCAGGGGAGCTGTTTTTT
CDR3 protein: CASSYLTSGRPGELFF

clone size: few
V gene: TRBV5-1
CDR3 length: 15
D gene: -
J gene: TRBJ2-7
CDR3 DNA: TGCGCCAGCAGCTTTCGTGCGGGTAGCTCCTACGAGCAGTACTTC
CDR3 protein: CASSFRAGSSYEQYF

clone size: -
V gene: TRBV5-6
CDR3 length: 15
D gene: TRBD1
J gene: TRBJ2-5
CDR3 DNA: TGTGCCAGCAGCTTGGGGACAGGGTTACAAGAGACCCAGTACTTC
CDR3 protein: CASSLGTGLQETQYF

clone size: -
V gene: TRBV2
CDR3 length: 12
D gene: -
J gene: TRBJ2-2
CDR3 DNA: TGTGCCAGCAGTGAATCTCCCGGGGAGCTGTTTTTT
CDR3 protein: CASSESPGELFF

clone size: -
V gene: TRBV23-1
CDR3 length: 17
D gene: -
J gene: TRBJ2-7
CDR3 DNA: TGCGCCAGCAGTCCACCCACAACGGGCCAGGGAACCTACGAGCAGTACTTC
CDR3 protein: CASSPPTTGQGTYEQYF

clone size: -
V gene: TRBV2
CDR3 length: 16
D gene: -
J gene: TRBJ2-5
CDR3 DNA: TGTGCCAGCAGCGCCTTGGGGGGAGGACCTCAAGAGACCCAGTACTTC
CDR3 protein: CASSALGGGPQETQYF

clone size: -
V gene: TRBV18
CDR3 length: 15
D gene: TRBD2
J gene: TRBJ2-7
CDR3 DNA: TGTGCCAGCTCACCACCGCTAGCGGGGCCCTACGAGCAGTACTTC
CDR3 protein: CASSPPLAGPYEQYF

clone size: few
V gene: TRBV7-8
CDR3 length: 17
D gene: TRBD1
J gene: TRBJ2-2
CDR3 DNA: TGTGCCAGCAGCTCCACTTGGGGACAGATATCCACCGGGGAGCTGTTTTTT
CDR3 protein: CASSSTWGQISTGELFF

clone size: -
V gene: TRBV29-1
CDR3 length: 16
D gene: -
J gene: TRBJ1-3
CDR3 DNA: TGCAGCGTAAACGAAGACTCCCTGAGCTCTGGAAACACCATATATTTT
CDR3 protein: CSVNEDSLSSGNTIYF

clone size: few
V gene: TRBV19
CDR3 length: 14
D gene: -
J gene: TRBJ1-5
CDR3 DNA: TGTGCCAGGACCTCCGGCAGGGGCAATCAGCCCCAGCATTTT
CDR3 protein: CARTSGRGNQPQHF

clone size: -
V gene: TRBV28
CDR3 length: 14
D gene: TRBD1
J gene: TRBJ1-1
CDR3 DNA: TGTGCCAGCAGTTTAGGGACAGGGGACACTGAAGCTTTCTTT
CDR3 protein: CASSLGTGDTEAFF

clone size: -
V gene: TRBV4-1
CDR3 length: 17
D gene: TRBD2
J gene: TRBJ2-6
CDR3 DNA: TGCGCCAGCAGCCAAGGGCGGGGGAGCTCTGGGGCCAACGTCCTGACTTTC
CDR3 protein: CASSQGRGSSGANVLTF

clone size: -
V gene: TRBV18
CDR3 length: 16
D gene: TRBD2
J gene: TRBJ2-3
CDR3 DNA: TGTGCCAGCTCACCAACCTTACTAGCGGGAGAAGATACGCAGTATTTT
CDR3 protein: CASSPTLLAGEDTQYF

clone size: -
V gene: TRBV19
CDR3 length: 13
D gene: TRBD1
J gene: TRBJ2-3
CDR3 DNA: TGTGCCAGTAGTACGACAGGGACAGATACGCAGTATTTT
CDR3 protein: CASSTTGTDTQYF

clone size: -
V gene: TRBV6-1
CDR3 length: 13
D gene: -
J gene: TRBJ1-1
CDR3 DNA: TGTGCCAGCAGAGAGCAGGGTCCTACTGAAGCTTTCTTT
CDR3 protein: CASREQGPTEAFF

clone size: -
V gene: TRBV6-6
CDR3 length: 14
D gene: TRBD1
J gene: TRBJ1-2
CDR3 DNA: TGTGCCAGCAGTGGACAGGGAGGTCAGAATGGCTACACCTTC
CDR3 protein: CASSGQGGQNGYTF

clone size: -
V gene: TRBV15
CDR3 length: 13
D gene: TRBD1
J gene: TRBJ2-7
CDR3 DNA: TGTGCCACCAGCGCCGACAGGGGCTACGAGCAGTACTTC
CDR3 protein: CATSADRGYEQYF

clone size: -
V gene: TRBV6-1
CDR3 length: 14
D gene: -
J gene: TRBJ2-1
CDR3 DNA: TGTGCCAGCAGTGAAGCAGACAGATACAATGAGCAGTTCTTC
CDR3 protein: CASSEADRYNEQFF

clone size: few
V gene: TRBV5-4
CDR3 length: 14
D gene: -
J gene: TRBJ2-7
CDR3 DNA: TGTGCCAGCAGCTTTATTAGCGGCCCCTACGAGCAGTACTTC
CDR3 protein: CASSFISGPYEQYF

clone size: -
V gene: TRBV29-1
CDR3 length: 14
D gene: TRBD1
J gene: TRBJ1-3
CDR3 DNA: TGCAGCGTTGAGACCTGGGACAGCCAAAACACCATATATTTT
CDR3 protein: CSVETWDSQNTIYF

clone size: -
V gene: TRBV5-1
CDR3 length: 16
D gene: TRBD1
J gene: TRBJ2-5
CDR3 DNA: TGCGCCAGCAGCTCTTCCGGGACAGGGAGGAAGGAGACCCAGTACTTC
CDR3 protein: CASSSSGTGRKETQYF

clone size: -
V gene: TRBV9
CDR3 length: 15
D gene: TRBD1
J gene: TRBJ2-3
CDR3 DNA: TGTGCCAGCAGCTCAGAAGGGGGCGAAGGAGATACGCAGTATTTT
CDR3 protein: CASSSEGGEGDTQYF

clone size: -
V gene: TRBV12-5
CDR3 length: 14
D gene: -
J gene: TRBJ1-6
CDR3 DNA: TGTGCTAGTGCCCTAGACAGCCAGCATTCACCCCTCCACTTT
CDR3 protein: CASALDSQHSPLHF

clone size: -
V gene: TRBV2
CDR3 length: 13
D gene: TRBD1
J gene: TRBJ1-1
CDR3 DNA: TGTGCCAGCAGTCCCGGGACAGGGGGCTTGGCTTTCTTT
CDR3 protein: CASSPGTGGLAFF

clone size: few
V gene: TRBV18
CDR3 length: 14
D gene: -
J gene: TRBJ2-7
CDR3 DNA: TGTGCCAGCTCCCCGGGCGGGACCAGCTACGAGCAGTACTTC
CDR3 protein: CASSPGGTSYEQYF

clone size: few
V gene: TRBV7-2
CDR3 length: 14
D gene: -
J gene: TRBJ2-1
CDR3 DNA: TGTGCCAGCAGCAAAGCGCTGGGGGCCTCTGAGCAGTTCTTC
CDR3 protein: CASSKALGASEQFF

clone size: -
V gene: TRBV6-5
CDR3 length: 16
D gene: TRBD1
J gene: TRBJ2-3
CDR3 DNA: TGTGCCAGCAGTTACCAGGGGGCTGCTAGCACAGATACGCAGTATTTT
CDR3 protein: CASSYQGAASTDTQYF

clone size: once
V gene: TRBV5-6
CDR3 length: 14
D gene: -
J gene: TRBJ2-1
CDR3 DNA: TGTGCCAGCAGCTTGCTCAGGACAGAGAATGAGCAGTTCTTC
CDR3 protein: CASSLLRTENEQFF

clone size: -
V gene: TRBV18
CDR3 length: 17
D gene: -
J gene: TRBJ1-3
CDR3 DNA: TGTGCCAGCTCACCGTCGGCCAACAGTTTCCGTGGAAACACCATATATTTT
CDR3 protein: CASSPSANSFRGNTIYF

clone size: -
V gene: TRBV6-5
CDR3 length: 16
D gene: -
J gene: TRBJ2-2
CDR3 DNA: TGTGCCAGCAGTTACGTTGGTAGCGAGAACACCGGGGAGCTGTTTTTT
CDR3 protein: CASSYVGSENTGELFF

clone size: few
V gene: TRBV7-9
CDR3 length: 17
D gene: TRBD2
J gene: TRBJ2-7
CDR3 DNA: TGTGCCAGCAGCTTAGGGGAGGGACTAGCGCGCTCCTACGAGCAGTACTTC
CDR3 protein: CASSLGEGLARSYEQYF

clone size: once
V gene: TRBV5-5
CDR3 length: 13
D gene: -
J gene: TRBJ1-2
CDR3 DNA: TGTGCCAGCAGCTTGATACAGGGAGATGGCTACACCTTC
CDR3 protein: CASSLIQGDGYTF

clone size: -
V gene: TRBV28
CDR3 length: 11
D gene: TRBD1
J gene: TRBJ1-2
CDR3 DNA: TGTGCCAGCAGTAGGACAGGGGGCTACACCTTC
CDR3 protein: CASSRTGGYTF

clone size: -
V gene: TRBV6-6
CDR3 length: 15
D gene: TRBD2
J gene: TRBJ2-3
CDR3 DNA: TGTGCCAGCAGTTCTAGCGGCCTTAGCACAGATACGCAGTATTTT
CDR3 protein: CASSSSGLSTDTQYF

clone size: -
V gene: TRBV6-6
CDR3 length: 16
D gene: TRBD1
J gene: TRBJ1-6
CDR3 DNA: TGTGCCAGCAGCTGGGACAGAAGCTCCTATAATTCACCCCTCCACTTT
CDR3 protein: CASSWDRSSYNSPLHF